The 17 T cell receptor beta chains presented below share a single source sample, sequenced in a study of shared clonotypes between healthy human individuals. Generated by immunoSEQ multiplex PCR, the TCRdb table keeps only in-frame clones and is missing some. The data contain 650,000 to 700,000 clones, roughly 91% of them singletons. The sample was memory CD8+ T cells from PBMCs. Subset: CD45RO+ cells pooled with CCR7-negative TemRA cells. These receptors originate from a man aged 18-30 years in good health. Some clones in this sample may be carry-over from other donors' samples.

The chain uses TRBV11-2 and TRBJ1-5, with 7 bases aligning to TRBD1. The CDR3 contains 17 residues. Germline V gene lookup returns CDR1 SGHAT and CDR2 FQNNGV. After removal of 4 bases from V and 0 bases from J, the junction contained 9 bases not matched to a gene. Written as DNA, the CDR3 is TGTGCCAGCAGCTCCCCGCAGGGGGGGTATAGCAATCAGCCCCAGCATTTT. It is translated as CASSSPQGGYSNQPQHF.

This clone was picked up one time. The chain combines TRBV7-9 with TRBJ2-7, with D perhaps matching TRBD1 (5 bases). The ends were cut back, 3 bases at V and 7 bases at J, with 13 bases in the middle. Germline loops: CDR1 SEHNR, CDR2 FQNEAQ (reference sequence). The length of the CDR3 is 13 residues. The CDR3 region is CASSLVQPGEQYF. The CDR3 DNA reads TGTGCCAGCAGCTTGGTACAGCCAGGGGAGCAGTACTTC.

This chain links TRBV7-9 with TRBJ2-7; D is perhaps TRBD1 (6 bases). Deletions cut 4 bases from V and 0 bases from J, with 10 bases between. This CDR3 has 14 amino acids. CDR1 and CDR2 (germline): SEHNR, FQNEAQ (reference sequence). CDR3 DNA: TGTGCCAGCAGCTCAGCAGGGGCCTCCTACGAGCAGTACTTC. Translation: CASSSAGASYEQYF.

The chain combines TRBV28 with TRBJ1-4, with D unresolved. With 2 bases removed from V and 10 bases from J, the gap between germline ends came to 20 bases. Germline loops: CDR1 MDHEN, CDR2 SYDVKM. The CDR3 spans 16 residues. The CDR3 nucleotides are TGTGCCAGCAGTTTAAGGTTTCGGGATCCCCCAGGAAAACTGTTTTTT. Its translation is CASSLRFRDPPGKLFF.

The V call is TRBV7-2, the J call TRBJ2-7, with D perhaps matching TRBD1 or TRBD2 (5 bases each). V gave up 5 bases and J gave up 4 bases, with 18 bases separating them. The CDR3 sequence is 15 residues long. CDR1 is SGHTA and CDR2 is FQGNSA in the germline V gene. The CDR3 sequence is CASSAIPGRRYEQYF. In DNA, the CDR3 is TGTGCCAGCAGCGCTATACCGGGACGGAGATACGAGCAGTACTTC. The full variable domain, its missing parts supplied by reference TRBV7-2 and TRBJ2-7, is GAGVSQSPSNKVTEKGKDVELRCDPISGHTALYWYRQSLGQGLEFLIYFQGNSAPDKSGLPSDRFSAERTGGSVSTLTIQRTQQEDSAVYLCASSAIPGRRYEQYFGPGTRLTVT.

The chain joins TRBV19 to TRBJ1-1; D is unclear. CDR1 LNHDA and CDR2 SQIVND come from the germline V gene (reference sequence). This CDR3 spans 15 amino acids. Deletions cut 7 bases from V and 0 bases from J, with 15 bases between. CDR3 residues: CASTWTVAVNTEAFF. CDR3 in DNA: TGTGCCAGTACTTGGACCGTCGCAGTGAACACTGAAGCTTTCTTT.

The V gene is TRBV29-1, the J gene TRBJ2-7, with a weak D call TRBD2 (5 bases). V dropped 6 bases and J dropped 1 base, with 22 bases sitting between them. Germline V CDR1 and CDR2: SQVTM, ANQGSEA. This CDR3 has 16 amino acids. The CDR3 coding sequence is TGCAGCGTAGGACTTTTTGGCAGCGGAACATCCTACGAGCAGTACTTC. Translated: CSVGLFGSGTSYEQYF.

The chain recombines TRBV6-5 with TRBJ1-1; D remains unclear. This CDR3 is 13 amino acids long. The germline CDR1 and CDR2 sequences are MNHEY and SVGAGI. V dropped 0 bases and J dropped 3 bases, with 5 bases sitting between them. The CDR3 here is CASSYSIDTEAFF. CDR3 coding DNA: TGTGCCAGCAGTTACTCGATTGACACTGAAGCTTTCTTT.

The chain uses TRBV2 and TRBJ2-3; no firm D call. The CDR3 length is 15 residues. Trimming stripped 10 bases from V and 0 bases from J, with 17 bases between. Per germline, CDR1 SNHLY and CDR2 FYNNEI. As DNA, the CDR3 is TGTGCCACACTCTACCTCCCTACTAGCACAGATACGCAGTATTTT. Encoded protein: CATLYLPTSTDTQYF.

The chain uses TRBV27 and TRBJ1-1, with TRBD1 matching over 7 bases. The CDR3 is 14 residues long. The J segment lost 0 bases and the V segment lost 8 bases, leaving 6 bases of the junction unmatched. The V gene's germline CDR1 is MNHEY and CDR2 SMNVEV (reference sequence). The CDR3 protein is CASSIDRVNTEAFF. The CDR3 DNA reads TGTGCCAGCTCTATCGACAGGGTGAACACTGAAGCTTTCTTT.

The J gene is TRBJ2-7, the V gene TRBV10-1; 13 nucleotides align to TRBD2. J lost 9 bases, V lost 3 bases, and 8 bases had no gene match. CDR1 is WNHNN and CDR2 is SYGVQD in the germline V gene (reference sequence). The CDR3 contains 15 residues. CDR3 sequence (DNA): TGCGCCAGCAGTGATGACGGACTAGCGGGAGCTGTGCAGTACTTC. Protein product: CASSDDGLAGAVQYF.

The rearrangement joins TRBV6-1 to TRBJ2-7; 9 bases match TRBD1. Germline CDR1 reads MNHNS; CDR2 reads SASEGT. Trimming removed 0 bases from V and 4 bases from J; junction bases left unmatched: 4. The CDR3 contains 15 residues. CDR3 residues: CASSEAEGQGYEQYF. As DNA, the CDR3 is TGTGCCAGCAGTGAAGCGGAAGGACAGGGGTACGAGCAGTACTTC.

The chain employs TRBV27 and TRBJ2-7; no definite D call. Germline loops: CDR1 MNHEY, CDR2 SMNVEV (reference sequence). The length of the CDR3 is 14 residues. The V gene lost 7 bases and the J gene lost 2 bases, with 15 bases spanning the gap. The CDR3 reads CASTVSGLTYEQYF. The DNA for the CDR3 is TGTGCCAGCACCGTCTCAGGATTGACCTACGAGCAGTACTTC.

CDR3 region: CASSVGQGIGNEQFF. CDR3 DNA: TGTGCCAGCAGCGTAGGACAGGGAATAGGCAATGAGCAGTTCTTC. The chain has TRBV9 and TRBJ2-1; 7 bases are a match to TRBD1. CDR1 is SGDLS and CDR2 is YYNGEE in the germline V gene. CDR3 length: 15 amino acids. V shed 0 bases and J 6 bases; nucleotides not matched to a gene: 6.

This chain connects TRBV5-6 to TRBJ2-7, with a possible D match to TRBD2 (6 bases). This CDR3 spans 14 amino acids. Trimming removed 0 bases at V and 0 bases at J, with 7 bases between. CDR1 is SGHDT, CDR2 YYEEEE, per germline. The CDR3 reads CASSLDGSSYEQYF. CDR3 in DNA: TGTGCCAGCAGCTTGGACGGGAGCTCCTACGAGCAGTACTTC.

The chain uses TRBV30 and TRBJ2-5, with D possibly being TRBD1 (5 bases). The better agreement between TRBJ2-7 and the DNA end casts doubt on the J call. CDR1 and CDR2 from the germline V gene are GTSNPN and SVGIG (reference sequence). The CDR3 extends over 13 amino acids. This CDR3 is CAWSVGAQDEQYF. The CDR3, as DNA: TGTGCCTGGAGTGTAGGGGCTCAGGACGAGCAGTACTTC.

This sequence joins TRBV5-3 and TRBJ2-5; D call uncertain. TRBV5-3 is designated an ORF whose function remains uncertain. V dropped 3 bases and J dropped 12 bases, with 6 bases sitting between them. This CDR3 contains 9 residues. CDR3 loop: CARSSDKYF. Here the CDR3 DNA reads TGTGCCAGAAGCTCCGATAAGTACTTC.